The 30 T cell receptor beta chains below were found in one sample sequenced in a study of blood T cell repertoires in COVID-19. Data came from immunoSEQ multiplex PCR; TCRdb stores just in-frame clones and leaves some out. The sample has approximately 160,000 clones, 85% to 90% seen once. Sequenced material: peripheral blood. The source is a man aged 50 to 60 with active or convalescent COVID-19.

The chain combines TRBV27 with TRBJ1-4; the D is unclear. V was clipped by 5 bases and J by 4 bases, with 14 bases between them. CDR1 and CDR2 from the germline V gene are MNHEY and SMNVEV (reference sequence). The CDR3 is 15 amino acids. CDR3 residues: CASSKTKPFNEKLFF. The CDR3 bases are TGTGCCAGCAGTAAGACAAAGCCTTTTAATGAAAAACTGTTTTTT.

This clone has just a few counts. The chain carries TRBV15 and TRBJ1-1; a weak D match, TRBD1 (5 bases). V was cut by 0 bases and J by 2 bases, with 10 bases left in between. CDR1 is LNHNV, CDR2 YYDKDF, per germline (reference sequence). The CDR3 sequence is 15 residues long. The CDR3 DNA is TGTGCCACCAGCAGAGAGATGACAGTCAACACTGAAGCTTTCTTT. Amino acid sequence: CATSREMTVNTEAFF.

The chain carries TRBV27 and TRBJ1-5, with D perhaps matching TRBD1 (5 bases). Looked up from germline, CDR1 is MNHEY and CDR2 is SMNVEV (reference sequence). CDR3 size: 15 residues. V lost 4 bases and J 2 bases, leaving 12 bases between the germline ends. This chain's CDR3 is CASSYRPHGNQPQHF. The CDR3 coding sequence is TGTGCCAGCAGTTACAGGCCCCATGGCAATCAGCCCCAGCATTTT.

V gene TRBV2 combines with J gene TRBJ1-2, with a tentative D call TRBD1 (6 bases). Trimming removed 6 bases from V and 8 bases from J, with 25 bases in between. The V gene's germline CDR1 is SNHLY and CDR2 FYNNEI. There are 16 residues in the CDR3. As DNA, the CDR3 is TGTGCCAGCAGCCACCGGGGGGGGGCGAGAAGGGACGGCTACACCTTC. Protein product: CASSHRGGARRDGYTF.

This chain joins TRBV7-8 and TRBJ2-1, with D perhaps matching TRBD2 (5 bases). Germline loops: CDR1 SGHVS, CDR2 FQNEAQ. V shed 5 bases and J shed 3 bases, with 14 bases lying between them. This CDR3 is 15 amino acids long. DNA of the CDR3: TGTGCCAGCAGCAAAGGGAGAACAAGCTACAATGAGCAGTTCTTC. The encoded protein is CASSKGRTSYNEQFF.

The J gene is TRBJ1-5, the V gene TRBV30, with D maybe TRBD1 (5 bases). V lost 3 bases to trimming and J lost 2 bases, with 20 bases between them. Germline V lookup: CDR1 GTSNPN, CDR2 SVGIG (reference sequence). The CDR3 consists of 17 residues. The CDR3 loop is CAWRGGFGSSGNQPQHF. CDR3 nucleotide sequence: TGTGCCTGGAGGGGGGGGTTCGGGAGTTCGGGCAATCAGCCCCAGCATTTT. Full variable domain (rest looked up from reference TRBV30 and TRBJ1-5): SQTIHQWPATLVQPVGSPLSLECTVEGTSNPNLYWYRQAAGRGLQLLFYSVGIGQISSEVPQNLSASRPQDRQFILSSKKLLLSDSGFYLCAWRGGFGSSGNQPQHFGDGTRLSIL.

This clone rates as medium-sized. The J gene is TRBJ1-5, the V gene TRBV30, with D unclear. Per the germline V gene, CDR1 is GTSNPN and CDR2 is SVGIG (reference sequence). With 3 bases removed from V and 3 bases from J, the gap between germline ends came to 15 bases. The CDR3 consists of 15 residues. Written as DNA, the CDR3 is TGTGCCTGGAGAGAGGGTCCGAGTTCCAATCAGCCCCAGCATTTT. Its protein product is CAWREGPSSNQPQHF.

This clone was seen a handful of times. The chain combines TRBV6-2 or TRBV6-3 with TRBJ2-5, with 9 bases lining up with TRBD2. Germline V gene sequence: CDR1 MNHEY, CDR2 SVGEGT. V lost 2 bases and J lost 4; bases outside the gene matches: 8. The CDR3 covers 16 residues. CDR3 sequence reads: CASSYQGGGALETQYF. CDR3 nucleotide sequence: TGTGCCAGCAGTTACCAGGGCGGGGGGGCTTTAGAGACCCAGTACTTC.

The chain combines TRBV19 with TRBJ2-3, with TRBD1 identical over 7 bases. CDR1 is LNHDA and CDR2 is SQIVND in the germline V gene (reference sequence). Losses at the gene ends were 6 bases for V and 6 bases for J; bases not matched to a gene: 12. The CDR3 runs 15 residues. CDR3 coding DNA: TGTGCCAGTAGCAACCCGACAGGGTTTGTGGATACGCAGTATTTT. Protein sequence: CASSNPTGFVDTQYF.

The rearrangement joins TRBV6-5 to TRBJ1-5, with D uncertain. CDR1 is MNHEY and CDR2 is SVGAGI in the germline V gene. Trimming removed 2 bases from V and 6 bases from J, with 8 bases in between. The CDR3 contains 13 residues. CDR3 amino acids: CASSYDGFQPQHF. CDR3 coding DNA: TGTGCCAGCAGTTACGACGGGTTTCAGCCCCAGCATTTT.

The gene calls are TRBV18 and TRBJ2-5; 7 bases match TRBD1. The J segment lost 5 bases and the V segment lost 3 bases, leaving 3 bases of the junction unmatched. Per germline, CDR1 KGHSH and CDR2 LQKENI. This CDR3 has 13 amino acids. CDR3 in amino acids: CASSPRDSETQYF. Written as DNA, the CDR3 is TGTGCCAGCTCACCCCGGGACAGCGAGACCCAGTACTTC.

The chain uses TRBV14 and TRBJ1-4, with TRBD1 matching over 11 bases. The CDR3 has 18 residues. From germline, CDR1 is SGHDN and CDR2 FVKESK. Trimming took 4 bases from V and 1 from J; bases not matched to a gene: 8. The CDR3 here is CASSPRTGGPVTNEKLFF. In DNA, the CDR3 is TGTGCCAGCAGCCCTCGGACAGGGGGCCCTGTAACTAATGAAAAACTGTTTTTT.

J is TRBJ2-7 and V is TRBV29-1; 7 bases are a match to TRBD1. The germline gives CDR1 SQVTM, CDR2 ANQGSEA. This CDR3 is 16 amino acids long. V lost 0 bases and J lost 2; bases outside the gene matches: 10. CDR3 coding DNA: TGCAGCGTTGAAGAGGGACAAGGGGACAGTCCCTACGAGCAGTACTTC. Encoded protein: CSVEEGQGDSPYEQYF.

This rearrangement joins TRBV4-2 to TRBJ1-1, with a tentative D call TRBD1 (6 bases). The CDR3 is made up of 15 amino acids. V lost 0 bases to trimming and J lost 5 bases, with 13 bases between them. Looked up from germline, CDR1 is LGHNA and CDR2 is YNFKEQ. CDR3 sequence (DNA): TGTGCCAGCAGCCAAGAACTGGGGGGGCTGACTGAAGCTTTCTTT. Amino acid sequence: CASSQELGGLTEAFF.

This chain links TRBV11-3 with TRBJ2-5; 8 positions match TRBD2. This CDR3 has 17 residues. Trimming at V came to 1 base and at J to 2 bases, leaving 9 bases not matched to a gene. Germline CDR1 SGHNT, CDR2 YENEEA. CDR3 in amino acids: CASSLVLAGAFQETQYF. Here the CDR3 DNA reads TGTGCCAGCAGCTTAGTCCTAGCGGGCGCATTTCAAGAGACCCAGTACTTC.

The J gene is TRBJ1-2, the V gene TRBV24-1; 8 bases align to TRBD1. CDR3 size: 13 residues. Germline assignment: CDR1 KGHDR and CDR2 SFDVKD. The V gene end was trimmed by 9 bases and the J gene end by 5 bases; junction bases not matched to a gene: 7. CDR3 amino acids: CATQPGQGYGYTF. The CDR3, as DNA: TGTGCCACCCAGCCAGGACAGGGATATGGCTACACCTTC.

Here the CDR3 reads CASSRFRDRGAGNTGELFF. CDR3 DNA: TGTGCCAGCAGCCGATTCCGGGACAGGGGAGCGGGTAACACCGGGGAGCTGTTTTTT. The genes are TRBV6-6 and TRBJ2-2, with 10 bases aligning to TRBD1. Germline values: CDR1 MNHNY, CDR2 SVGAGI (reference sequence). V lost 6 bases and J lost 2; bases outside the gene matches: 15. The CDR3 is made up of 19 amino acids.

The chain recombines TRBV19 with TRBJ2-7, with 12 bases lining up with TRBD1. The ends lost 6 bases at V and 1 base at J; junction bases unmatched: 13. This CDR3 has 18 residues. Germline V gene data show CDR1 as LNHDA and CDR2 as SQIVND (reference sequence). CDR3 sequence reads: CASSNLRDRGRGSYEQYF. CDR3 nucleotide sequence: TGTGCCAGTAGCAACCTCCGGGACAGGGGGCGAGGGTCCTACGAGCAGTACTTC.

CDR3 sequence: CASSVTSGSAYEQYF. CDR3 DNA: TGTGCCAGTAGTGTGACTAGCGGGAGTGCATACGAGCAGTACTTC. The chain links TRBV19 to TRBJ2-7; TRBD2 matches at 12 bases. With 5 bases clipped from V and 4 bases from J, the junction kept 6 bases outside the gene matches. The CDR3 has 15 residues. CDR1 is LNHDA, CDR2 SQIVND, per germline (reference sequence). Full variable domain (rest looked up from reference TRBV19 and TRBJ2-7): DGGITQSPKYLFRKEGQNVTLSCEQNLNHDAMYWYRQDPGQGLRLIYYSQIVNDFQKGDIAEGYSVSREKKESFPLTVTSAQKNPTAFYLCASSVTSGSAYEQYFGPGTRLTVT.

This clone showed up just a few times. This same CDR3 is encoded by further DNA sequences in the sample. The rearrangement joins TRBV4-1 to TRBJ1-3, with 8 nucleotides matching TRBD1. The CDR3 covers 15 residues. Per the germline V gene, CDR1 is MGHRA and CDR2 is YSYEKL. Losses at the gene ends were 0 bases for V and 7 bases for J; bases not matched to a gene: 5. In DNA form, the CDR3 reads TGCGCCAGCAGCCAAGATGAAAGGACAGGGAACACCATATATTTT. Translated, it gives CASSQDERTGNTIYF.

This chain connects TRBV29-1 to TRBJ2-7, with TRBD2 identical over 10 bases. Trimming took 5 bases from V and 2 from J; bases not matched to a gene: 3. The germline gives CDR1 SQVTM, CDR2 ANQGSEA. CDR3 size: 13 residues. CDR3 region: CSVIGTSAYEQYF. As DNA, the CDR3 is TGCAGCGTTATTGGGACTAGCGCCTACGAGCAGTACTTC.

J is TRBJ1-5 and V is TRBV4-3; D is unresolved. The CDR3 consists of 13 residues. Trimming removed 1 base at V and 5 bases at J, with 6 bases between. Germline V gene data show CDR1 as LGHNA and CDR2 as YSLEER. The CDR3 spells CASSQGLDQPQHF. CDR3 nucleotide sequence: TGCGCCAGCAGCCAAGGTCTTGATCAGCCCCAGCATTTT.

This chain joins TRBV12-3 or TRBV12-4 and TRBJ2-7; a possible D gene is TRBD2 (6 bases). The CDR3 sequence is 13 residues long. V lost 2 bases to trimming and J lost 4 bases, with 9 bases between them. The CDR3 sequence: CASSLSAGYEQYF. The CDR3 DNA follows: TGTGCCAGCAGTTTATCGGCGGGGTACGAGCAGTACTTC.

The chain has TRBV28 and TRBJ1-3, with unresolved D. The CDR3 sequence is 11 residues long. Germline-derived CDR1 and CDR2 are MDHEN and SYDVKM. V dropped 8 bases and J dropped 4 bases, with 6 bases sitting between them. For the CDR3, the DNA is TGTGCCAGCCAGATCGGAAACACCATATATTTT. Its translation is CASQIGNTIYF.

This clone was seen a single time. The CDR3 protein is CAGCSGGARETQYF. CDR3 bases: TGTGCCGGATGTAGCGGGGGGGCCCGAGAGACCCAGTACTTC. V usage is TRBV9 and J usage is TRBJ2-5; 11 positions agree with TRBD2. The CDR3 contains 14 residues. The germline CDR1 and CDR2 sequences are SGDLS and YYNGEE. Germline trimming cut 10 bases from V and 4 bases from J; bases unmatched to any gene: 9.

The rearrangement joins TRBV18 to TRBJ2-7; D may be TRBD1 (6 bases). With 3 bases removed from V and 2 bases from J, the gap between germline ends came to 8 bases. The CDR3 totals 13 residues. Germline loops: CDR1 KGHSH, CDR2 LQKENI. The CDR3 bases are TGTGCCAGCTCACCGGACAGAACCTACGAGCAGTACTTC. It encodes CASSPDRTYEQYF.

J is TRBJ2-2 and V is TRBV4-2; TRBD2 might be the D (5 bases). Germline V gives CDR1 LGHNA, CDR2 YNFKEQ. V lost 1 base to trimming and J lost 7 bases, with 13 bases between them. This CDR3 has 15 residues. The CDR3 DNA reads TGTGCCAGCAGCCAAGTTGAGGCGGGTAACGGGGAGCTGTTTTTT. Translation: CASSQVEAGNGELFF.

This clone has just a few counts. The J gene is TRBJ1-2, the V gene TRBV10-3; TRBD1 is a possible D gene (5 bases). V lost 3 bases to trimming and J lost 2 bases, with 7 bases between them. The CDR3 extends over 13 amino acids. Per germline, CDR1 ENHRY and CDR2 SYGVKD. CDR3 coding DNA: TGTGCCATCAGTGACGGGGGGAACTATGGCTACACCTTC. This sequence encodes CAISDGGNYGYTF.

The chain carries TRBV12-3 or TRBV12-4 and TRBJ1-6; unclear D gene. The CDR3 consists of 12 residues. The V end was cut by 5 bases, the J end by 7 bases, with 6 bases between. The CDR3 bases are TGTGCCAGCAGTGGTGCGAATTCACCCCTCCACTTT. It specifies CASSGANSPLHF.

The gene calls are TRBV7-9 and TRBJ2-7; D is perhaps TRBD2 (5 bases). This CDR3 contains 13 residues. In germline, CDR1 is SEHNR, CDR2 FQNEAQ (reference sequence). Trimming stripped 0 bases from V and 6 bases from J, with 9 bases between. The CDR3 loop is CASSLALLGEQYF. Written as DNA, the CDR3 is TGTGCCAGCAGCTTAGCCTTACTAGGCGAGCAGTACTTC. Full variable domain (outside the CDR3, taken from reference TRBV7-9 and TRBJ2-7): DTGVSQNPRHKITKRGQNVTFRCDPISEHNRLYWYRQTLGQGPEFLTYFQNEAQLEKSRLLSDRFSAERPKGSFSTLEIQRTEQGDSAMYLCASSLALLGEQYFGPGTRLTVT.